This T cell receptor beta chain was captured in a study of control samples from healthy donors and cancer patients. The CDR3 totals 14 residues. The V end lost 7 bases, the J end lost 4 bases, and 16 bases lay between the germline ends. Germline loops: CDR1 SNHLY, CDR2 FYNNEI. Measured with immunoSEQ multiplex PCR; TCRdb has only the in-frame clones, and not every one. The sample comprises some 120,000 clones, 80% to 95% of which are singletons, and roughly 2.5% rests with the top ten. The specimen sequenced was blood. This receptor was taken from a man aged 18 to 35 in good health. V and J are TRBV2 and TRBJ1-2; the D gene is possibly TRBD1 (5 bases). CDR3 nucleotides: TGTGCCAGCATGATACAGGAGATACCCTATGGCTACACCTTC. Translating it yields CASMIQEIPYGYTF.